Below, 26 T cell receptor beta chains from the same sample are listed, as sequenced in a study of response to subunit inactivated influenza vaccine. From the RT-PCR reads, TCRdb called clonotypes with MiXCR, one entry per CDR3 protein. Of around 480,000 distinct CDR3 sequences in the sample, around 9.9% were seen once. The material was PBMCs from blood, obtained about 40 days after vaccination. The receptors were sampled from a man over 45 who received an inactivated influenza vaccine.

This clonotype was picked up a small number of times. This rearrangement joins TRBV20-1 to TRBJ2-7, with 10 positions matching TRBD1. CDR1 is DFQATT, CDR2 SNEGSKA, per germline (reference sequence). This CDR3 is 14 amino acids long. J was trimmed by 5 bases and V by 5 bases; bases with no gene match: 9. The CDR3 DNA is TGCAGTGCTGGGGTCGCGGACAGGGGGGACGAGCAGTACTTC. It encodes CSAGVADRGDEQYF.

The rearrangement uses TRBV7-3 and TRBJ2-2, with TRBD1 matching 7 bases. V dropped 2 bases and J dropped 6; count of bases not matched to a gene: 6. The CDR3 sequence is 15 residues long. Germline CDR1 is SGHTA and CDR2 is FQGTGA. Written as DNA, the CDR3 is TGTGCCAGCAGCTTACTAGGGGGCATGGCCGGGGAGCTGTTTTTT. It yields the protein CASSLLGGMAGELFF.

The chain uses TRBV20-1 and TRBJ2-5; 10 bases agree with TRBD2. This CDR3 contains 14 residues. V was pared by 2 bases and J by 6 bases, with 6 bases of the junction left unmatched. Germline V lookup: CDR1 DFQATT, CDR2 SNEGSKA (reference sequence). The CDR3 loop is CSARPGTSEQTQYF. In DNA form, the CDR3 reads TGCAGTGCTAGACCCGGGACTAGCGAGCAGACCCAGTACTTC.

The rearrangement joins TRBV3-1 to TRBJ2-1; 7 bases match TRBD2. Germline loops: CDR1 LGHDT, CDR2 YNNKEL (reference sequence). V shed 4 bases and J 9 bases; nucleotides not matched to a gene: 9. The CDR3 totals 14 residues. CDR3 amino acids: CASSLGGGSGEQFF. The CDR3 coding sequence is TGTGCCAGCAGCCTTGGGGGGGGTTCGGGTGAGCAGTTCTTC.

This clonotype has more than one count but fewer than ten. The chain joins TRBV7-8 to TRBJ2-5; 7 nucleotides line up with TRBD2. CDR3 length equals 15 residues. The germline CDR1 and CDR2 sequences are SGHVS and FQNEAQ. J was trimmed by 1 base and V by 5 bases; bases with no gene match: 7. For the CDR3, the DNA is TGTGCCAGCAGCGGACTAGGTGGTCCCCAAGAGACCCAGTACTTC. It codes for CASSGLGGPQETQYF.

The chain carries TRBV5-1 and TRBJ1-1; D unresolved. With 1 base removed from V and 1 base from J, the gap between germline ends came to 14 bases. There are 16 residues in the CDR3. Germline CDR1 reads SGHRS; CDR2 reads YFSETQ. The CDR3 spells CASSLTPGAGNTEAFF. The CDR3 DNA reads TGCGCCAGCAGCTTGACCCCTGGCGCAGGGAACACTGAAGCTTTCTTT.

The rearrangement links TRBV20-1 to TRBJ2-1, with a possible D match to TRBD1 (6 bases). Trimming cost V 5 bases and J 6 bases, with 14 bases left between them. The CDR3 is 13 residues long. Germline V gene lookup returns CDR1 DFQATT and CDR2 SNEGSKA (reference sequence). In DNA, the CDR3 is TGCAGTGCTCCCTCGGACAGCCCCAATGAGCAGTTCTTC. Translated: CSAPSDSPNEQFF.

The chain has TRBV5-1 and TRBJ2-7, with D perhaps TRBD2 (6 bases). V was pared by 3 bases and J by 7 bases, with 20 bases between. The V gene's germline CDR1 is SGHRS and CDR2 YFSETQ. The CDR3 covers 15 residues. The CDR3: CASSSPGLPLLEQYF. In nucleotides, the CDR3 is TGCGCCAGCAGCTCTCCGGGACTTCCTCTTCTAGAGCAGTACTTC.

This clonotype was picked up a small number of times. V is TRBV12-3 or TRBV12-4 and J is TRBJ2-7, with D perhaps matching TRBD1 (6 bases). V lost 3 bases to trimming and J lost 3 bases, with 15 bases between them. The CDR3 loop spans 15 amino acids. The CDR3 sequence: CASSFGVTGLYEQYF. The CDR3 bases are TGTGCCAGCAGTTTTGGGGTGACAGGCCTCTACGAGCAGTACTTC.

This clonotype was counted many times. The rearrangement uses TRBV12-3 or TRBV12-4 and TRBJ1-6; TRBD1 is a possible D gene (5 bases). V was cut by 5 bases and J by 10 bases, with 12 bases left in between. The CDR3 extends over 13 amino acids. The CDR3: CASSPRAASPLHF. The DNA of the CDR3 is TGTGCCAGCAGTCCCAGGGCCGCCTCACCCCTCCACTTT.

This clonotype was counted a few times. This chain uses TRBV7-9 with TRBJ2-1, with 11 nucleotides matching TRBD2. The CDR3 spans 14 residues. V shed 5 bases, J shed 7 bases, and the junction held 4 bases outside the gene matches. In germline, CDR1 is SEHNR, CDR2 FQNEAQ (reference sequence). The CDR3 DNA reads as TGTGCCAGCAGCAATAGCGGGAGGGCTAATGAGCAGTTCTTC. Residues: CASSNSGRANEQFF.

V usage is TRBV14 and J usage is TRBJ1-1; D remains unclear. CDR3 length: 14 residues. The germline gives CDR1 SGHDN, CDR2 FVKESK. V gave up 0 bases and J gave up 2 bases, with 7 bases separating them. CDR3 DNA: TGTGCCAGCAGCCAAGATCTGGGTAACACTGAAGCTTTCTTT. The encoded protein is CASSQDLGNTEAFF.

The chain links TRBV28 to TRBJ2-6, with TRBD1 as a possible D gene (5 bases). Germline V gene data show CDR1 as MDHEN and CDR2 as SYDVKM. The CDR3 contains 20 residues. V shed 4 bases and J shed 2 bases, with 24 bases lying between them. The chain's CDR3 is CASSSPASNRYRTGANVLTF. The CDR3 coding sequence is TGTGCCAGCAGTTCCCCGGCGTCCAACAGGTACCGCACTGGGGCCAACGTCCTGACTTTC.

This clonotype was observed at least ten times. The chain couples TRBV20-1 to TRBJ2-5, with D perhaps matching TRBD2 (5 bases). V lost 3 bases and J 4 bases, leaving 12 bases between the germline ends. Germline V gene data show CDR1 as DFQATT and CDR2 as SNEGSKA (reference sequence). This CDR3 spans 13 amino acids. DNA of the CDR3: TGCAGTGCTAGTAAGGACTTAGGAGAGACCCAGTACTTC. Protein sequence: CSASKDLGETQYF.

The sample holds many counts of this clonotype. The CDR3 sequence: CASSRPGVDQETQYF. In DNA, the CDR3 is TGTGCCAGCTCTCGTCCGGGGGTGGACCAAGAGACCCAGTACTTC. The gene calls are TRBV12-3 or TRBV12-4 and TRBJ2-5, with D maybe TRBD2 (6 bases). This CDR3 contains 15 residues. V was cut by 8 bases and J by 0 bases, with 16 bases left in between.

The rearrangement joins TRBV29-1 to TRBJ2-7; perhaps TRBD1 as D (6 bases). Per germline, CDR1 SQVTM and CDR2 ANQGSEA. The CDR3 consists of 11 residues. V dropped 7 bases and J dropped 12 bases, with 19 bases sitting between them. The chain's CDR3 is CSAGGGESTYF. CDR3 nucleotide sequence: TGCAGCGCTGGGGGCGGAGAAAGCACGTACTTC.

There are many counts of this clonotype. V is TRBV9 and J is TRBJ2-1; TRBD2 aligns across 11 bases. In germline, CDR1 is SGDLS, CDR2 YYNGEE. V was clipped by 6 bases and J by 8 bases; unmatched bases: 13. The CDR3 contains 16 residues. In DNA, the CDR3 is TGTGCCAGCAACTCTAGCGGGGGGTCCAGTAAGCATGAGCAGTTCTTC. It specifies CASNSSGGSSKHEQFF.

This clonotype was observed a handful of times. The J gene is TRBJ2-6, the V gene TRBV5-1; D tentatively fits TRBD1 or TRBD2 (5 bases each). Germline loops: CDR1 SGHRS, CDR2 YFSETQ. V was cut by 0 bases and J by 4 bases, with 14 bases left in between. CDR3 size: 17 residues. CDR3 region: CASSLGATGLGANVLTF. CDR3 in DNA: TGCGCCAGCAGCTTGGGGGCCACGGGGCTGGGGGCCAACGTCCTGACTTTC. Full variable domain (rest looked up from reference TRBV5-1 and TRBJ2-6): KAGVTQTPRYLIKTRGQQVTLSCSPISGHRSVSWYQQTPGQGLQFLFEYFSETQRNKGNFPGRFSGRQFSNSRSEMNVSTLELGDSALYLCASSLGATGLGANVLTFGAGSRLTVL.

A word on this clonotype: A clone one base away is much larger, so this may be a read error. The chain combines TRBV4-3 with TRBJ2-2, with D maybe TRBD2 (5 bases). Germline CDR1 LGHNA, CDR2 YSLEER. This CDR3 has 13 amino acids. The CDR3 region has the DNA TGCGCCAGCAGCCAACGGAACACCGGGGAGCTGTCTTTT. Amino acids: CASSQRNTGELSF.

This chain connects TRBV12-3 or TRBV12-4 to TRBJ2-5; 8 bases match TRBD1. There are 15 residues in the CDR3. The V and J ends lost 7 bases and 2 bases, in that order; junction bases with no gene match: 9. The chain's CDR3 is CASTIQRTGQETQYF. For the CDR3, the DNA is TGTGCCAGCACCATTCAGCGGACAGGGCAAGAGACCCAGTACTTC.

This clonotype appeared a few times. This rearrangement joins TRBV7-2 to TRBJ2-5; unclear D gene. The CDR3 sequence is 14 residues long. V lost 7 bases, J lost 2 bases, and 14 bases lay in between. From germline, CDR1 is SGHTA and CDR2 FQGNSA. The DNA for the CDR3 is TGTGCCAGCATCCCAGGTGCCCGTCAAGAGACCCAGTACTTC. Protein product: CASIPGARQETQYF.

The sample holds many counts of this clonotype. The chain employs TRBV24-1 and TRBJ2-5; 8 bases match TRBD1. J gave up 5 bases and V 1 base, and 14 bases lay outside the gene matches. The CDR3 extends over 18 amino acids. Germline CDR1 and CDR2: KGHDR and SFDVKD. CDR3 in DNA: TGTGCCACCAGTGATTTCGGTCGGACAGGGTTTTTGTCTGAGACCCAGTACTTC. It yields the protein CATSDFGRTGFLSETQYF.

CDR3 DNA: TGTGCCAGCAGCCTACAGGGGGTGGGGACCCAGTACTTC. Translation: CASSLQGVGTQYF. The chain carries TRBV7-2 and TRBJ2-5; TRBD1 aligns across 8 bases. V lost 5 bases, J lost 7 bases, and 6 bases stayed unmatched. The germline CDR1 and CDR2 sequences are SGHTA and FQGNSA. This CDR3 contains 13 residues.

This clonotype has a handful of counts. CDR3 DNA: TGTGCCAGCAGCCAAGTGGTAGCGGGGGGGAGCTCCTACGAGCAGTACTTC. It codes for CASSQVVAGGSSYEQYF. The V and J genes are TRBV4-2 and TRBJ2-7; 11 nucleotides match TRBD2. Germline V gene lookup returns CDR1 LGHNA and CDR2 YNFKEQ. The CDR3 covers 17 residues. V lost 1 base and J lost 0; bases outside the gene matches: 5.

This clonotype has more than one count but fewer than ten. The chain carries TRBV6-2 or TRBV6-3 and TRBJ2-4, with 7 nucleotides matching TRBD2. Germline-derived CDR1 and CDR2 are MNHEY and SVGEGT. The CDR3 has 16 residues. The junction had 6 bases not matched to a gene; V was cut back by 2 bases and J by 2 bases. The CDR3 sequence is CASSYNQGGTKNIQYF. CDR3 nucleotide sequence: TGTGCCAGCAGTTACAATCAGGGAGGGACCAAAAACATTCAGTACTTC.

This clonotype was counted between two and nine times. The chain links TRBV20-1 to TRBJ2-5; D possibly corresponds to TRBD1 (6 bases). This CDR3 comprises 15 residues. Germline V gives CDR1 DFQATT, CDR2 SNEGSKA (reference sequence). Trimming took 0 bases from V and 5 from J, leaving 16 bases between them. The CDR3 DNA sequence: TGCAGTGCTAGAGACGGGCAGGGAGACAGGGAGACCCAGTACTTC. As protein: CSARDGQGDRETQYF.